The TCR beta chain described here comes from a study of shared clonotypes between healthy human individuals. Study results and caveats: Generation probabilities of non-shared clonotypes were lower (relative to those shared by all four donors).

A remark on this clone: What it binds is not known.

Trimming shortened V by 3 bases and J by 7 bases, and 10 bases separated the two germline ends. Looked up from germline, CDR1 is SGHTA and CDR2 is FQGTGA. CDR3 length: 13 amino acids. In the original analysis: ImmunoSEQ gave junction-only sequences without quality scores, so filtering differed. Clones were sequenced by immunoSEQ multiplex PCR, and TCRdb holds only the in-frame ones, with some missing. V and J calls and clone size are copied from that table; D and trimming were computed from the DNA. The sample has over a million clones; more than 95% are singletons. Sequencing used naive CD4+ T cells sorted from blood. Subset reported: CD45RA+ positively selected. This clonotype was sampled from a man aged 25 to 40 in good health. This rearrangement joins TRBV7-3 to TRBJ2-1; D gene ambiguous. The CDR3 is CASSFRLLNEQFF. The CDR3 nucleotides are TGTGCCAGCAGCTTCCGACTGCTAAATGAGCAGTTCTTC.